This entry lists 25 T cell receptor beta chains sequenced from one sample in a study of spatial heterogeneity in lung cancer. TCRdb reanalysed the 5' RACE reads using MiXCR and keeps one entry per CDR3 protein. The table records more than 2,000 distinct CDR3 sequences, around 21% of them present only once. As for time point: sample taken at primary tumor resection. Whole RNA obtained from tumor, nontumor lung or frozen PBMC underwent sequencing without sorting. The sequences come from PBMCs, collected at surgery. The receptors were sampled from a male donor with early-stage non-small cell lung cancer.

This clonotype is categorized as medium-sized (0.01 to 0.1%). This chain joins TRBV20-1 and TRBJ1-3; D remains unclear. The CDR3 is made up of 16 amino acids. Between the trimmed V and J ends, which lost 0 bases and 0 bases, there was a span of 12 bases. From germline, CDR1 is DFQATT and CDR2 SNEGSKA (reference sequence). CDR3 in amino acids: CSARDVDPFSGNTIYF. The CDR3 DNA reads TGCAGTGCTAGAGATGTAGACCCTTTCTCTGGAAACACCATATATTTT.

This clonotype has ten or more counts. This sequence joins TRBV12-3 or TRBV12-4 and TRBJ1-2; 7 bases are shared with TRBD1. CDR3 length equals 14 residues. V lost 8 bases, J lost 4 bases, and 10 bases stayed unmatched. The CDR3 is CASLRDSPPYGYTF. The CDR3 nucleotides read TGTGCCAGCCTCCGGGACAGCCCCCCCTATGGCTACACCTTC.

This clonotype was seen a few times. The gene calls are TRBV6-1 and TRBJ2-7; D ambiguous. V was shortened by 8 bases and J by 5 bases, with 16 bases between the two germline ends. This CDR3 is 13 amino acids long. CDR1 and CDR2 (germline): MNHNS, SASEGT. CDR3 in DNA: TGTGCCAGCGGCAGCATCGCTAGGGACGAGCAGTACTTC. As protein: CASGSIARDEQYF.

This clonotype counts as medium-sized (0.01 to 0.1%). The chain is built from TRBV7-2 and TRBJ2-7; D gene uncertain. Germline CDR1 is SGHTA and CDR2 is FQGNSA. V was trimmed by 3 bases and J by 7 bases, leaving 7 bases between them. The CDR3 is made up of 11 amino acids. The CDR3 sequence: CASSFSTEQYF. DNA of the CDR3: TGTGCCAGCAGCTTTTCCACAGAGCAGTACTTC. The entire variable domain, with the rest obtained from reference TRBV7-2 and TRBJ2-7, is as follows: GAGVSQSPSNKVTEKGKDVELRCDPISGHTALYWYRQSLGQGLEFLIYFQGNSAPDKSGLPSDRFSAERTGGSVSTLTIQRTQQEDSAVYLCASSFSTEQYFGPGTRLTVT.

The gene calls are TRBV29-1 and TRBJ2-7; D call uncertain. The germline V and J ends were trimmed by 4 bases and 4 bases, with 14 bases remaining between them. The CDR3 loop spans 13 amino acids. In germline, CDR1 is SQVTM, CDR2 ANQGSEA. The CDR3 nucleotides read TGCAGCGTTGCGCTAGTTCCAGGATACGAGCAGTACTTC. Its translation is CSVALVPGYEQYF.

The rearrangement joins TRBV20-1 to TRBJ2-1; D remains unclear. The CDR3 contains 15 residues. Germline loops: CDR1 DFQATT, CDR2 SNEGSKA (reference sequence). Trimming pared 3 bases from V and 0 bases from J, leaving 12 bases between. CDR3 nucleotide sequence: TGCAGTGCTAGCGCAGGACCTAGCTCCTACAATGAGCAGTTCTTC. It encodes CSASAGPSSYNEQFF.

This clonotype was detected a few times. The V gene is TRBV7-6, the J gene TRBJ2-5; the match to TRBD2 covers 9 bases. Germline trimming cut 2 bases from V and 10 bases from J; bases unmatched to any gene: 14. Germline V CDR1 and CDR2: SGHVS, FNYEAQ. CDR3 length: 16 residues. DNA of the CDR3: TGTGCCAGCAGCTTAACCGTGGGTAGCGGGAGTAGGGGCCAGTACTTC. Its protein product is CASSLTVGSGSRGQYF.

In its sample, this clonotype was seen many times. J is TRBJ2-1 and V is TRBV28, with 8 bases that match TRBD2. Germline V gene lookup returns CDR1 MDHEN and CDR2 SYDVKM. With V trimmed by 8 bases and J by 4 bases, 10 bases remained unmatched. The CDR3 is 15 residues long. The CDR3 nucleotides are TGTGCCAGCCTACCGTCGATAGCGGGATACAATGAGCAGTTCTTC. It codes for CASLPSIAGYNEQFF.

The rearrangement links TRBV6-6 to TRBJ2-3; the match to TRBD2 covers 13 bases. The V gene end was trimmed by 3 bases and the J gene end by 1 base; junction bases not matched to a gene: 1. CDR3 length: 16 residues. From germline, CDR1 is MNHNY and CDR2 SVGAGI (reference sequence). This chain's CDR3 is CASSYGTSGGTDTQYF. CDR3 DNA sequence: TGTGCCAGCAGTTATGGGACTAGCGGGGGCACAGATACGCAGTATTTT.

V usage is TRBV15 and J usage is TRBJ2-5; either TRBD1 or TRBD2 may supply D (5 bases each). The germline CDR1 and CDR2 sequences are LNHNV and YYDKDF (reference sequence). The CDR3 contains 14 residues. The V gene lost 1 base and the J gene lost 2 bases, with 8 bases spanning the gap. The DNA of the CDR3 is TGTGCCACCAGCAGAGGGGGGTCGCAAGAGACCCAGTACTTC. Translation gives CATSRGGSQETQYF. The whole variable domain, remainder taken from reference TRBV15 and TRBJ2-5, is DAMVIQNPRYQVTQFGKPVTLSCSQTLNHNVMYWYQQKSSQAPKLLFHYYDKDFNNEADTPDNFQSRRPNTSFCFLDIRSPGLGDTAMYLCATSRGGSQETQYFGPGTRLLVL.

The table lists this clonotype with a few counts. This CDR3 is CASRLSLVGQNEKLFF. For the CDR3, the DNA is TGTGCCAGCAGGCTCAGTTTAGTGGGGCAGAATGAAAAACTGTTTTTT. This sequence joins TRBV6-5 and TRBJ1-4, with D perhaps TRBD1 (5 bases). Per the germline V gene, CDR1 is MNHEY and CDR2 is SVGAGI. Trimming stripped 6 bases from V and 5 bases from J, with 19 bases between. This CDR3 region has 16 residues.

By proportion, this clonotype is medium-sized (0.01 to 0.1%). The V gene is TRBV7-2, the J gene TRBJ1-2; the D gene is possibly TRBD1 (6 bases). Germline V gene data show CDR1 as SGHTA and CDR2 as FQGNSA. V lost 0 bases and J lost 7, with 9 bases in between. The CDR3 is 13 residues long. CDR3 sequence reads: CASSLARGGGYTF. DNA for the CDR3: TGTGCCAGCAGCTTAGCCAGGGGAGGTGGCTACACCTTC.

The rearrangement joins TRBV28 to TRBJ2-1, with a tentative D call TRBD2 (5 bases). Per germline, CDR1 MDHEN and CDR2 SYDVKM. The length of the CDR3 is 14 residues. The V end lost 3 bases, the J end lost 5 bases, and 11 bases lay between the germline ends. The CDR3 reads CASSLLGLDNEQFF. CDR3 DNA sequence: TGTGCCAGCAGTTTGCTCGGACTGGACAATGAGCAGTTCTTC.

By share, this clonotype counts as medium-sized. V is TRBV6-2 or TRBV6-3 and J is TRBJ2-1; 11 bases are a match to TRBD1. This CDR3 is 16 amino acids long. CDR1 and CDR2 (germline): MNHEY, SVGEGT. V lost 4 bases and J lost 1; bases outside the gene matches: 3. This chain's CDR3 is CASSFGTGGSYNEQFF. CDR3 bases: TGTGCCAGCAGTTTCGGGACAGGGGGATCCTACAATGAGCAGTTCTTC.

This clonotype is medium-sized. The chain carries TRBV19 and TRBJ2-3; 9 bases are a match to TRBD1. V shed 8 bases, J shed 3 bases, and the junction held 9 bases outside the gene matches. This CDR3 has 15 amino acids. The germline CDR1 and CDR2 sequences are LNHDA and SQIVND (reference sequence). The CDR3 region has the DNA TGTGCCAGTTCCCGGGACAGGGTACAAACAGATACGCAGTATTTT. This encodes CASSRDRVQTDTQYF.

The chain links TRBV6-6 to TRBJ2-7, with no clear D. V was cut by 5 bases and J by 3 bases, with 14 bases left in between. The CDR3 sequence is 14 residues long. Germline V CDR1 and CDR2: MNHNY, SVGAGI (reference sequence). CDR3 protein: CASSVPGPNYEQYF. CDR3 coding DNA: TGTGCCAGCAGTGTACCCGGGCCCAACTACGAGCAGTACTTC.

This clonotype was seen many times. The chain joins TRBV25-1 to TRBJ2-1; 12 nucleotides line up with TRBD1. V trimming: 1 base; J trimming: 5 bases; junction bases outside the gene matches: 9. Germline V CDR1 and CDR2: MGHDK, SYGVNS. The length of the CDR3 is 18 residues. Here the CDR3 DNA reads TGTGCCAGCAGTGAATTATATCAGGGACAGGGGGCCAACAATGAGCAGTTCTTC. This encodes CASSELYQGQGANNEQFF.

The sample holds many counts of this clonotype. The rearrangement links TRBV9 to TRBJ2-3; tentatively, D is TRBD1 or TRBD2 (5 bases each). Germline CDR1 SGDLS, CDR2 YYNGEE. This CDR3 spans 15 amino acids. Trimming removed 1 base from V and 6 bases from J, with 15 bases in between. CDR3 nucleotide sequence: TGTGCCAGCAGCGTACTCCCGGGGCCAGAGGATACGCAGTATTTT. Its translation: CASSVLPGPEDTQYF.

The rearrangement uses TRBV10-1 and TRBJ2-1; TRBD2 matches 7 bases. V was pared by 8 bases and J by 5 bases, with 3 bases of the junction left unmatched. The V gene's germline CDR1 is WNHNN and CDR2 SYGVQD (reference sequence). This CDR3 contains 12 residues. DNA of the CDR3: TGCGCCAGCGGGGGAGGGGACAATGAGCAGTTCTTC. This gives the protein CASGGGDNEQFF.

This clonotype was recorded once. The V and J genes are TRBV7-9 and TRBJ2-1; tentatively, D is TRBD2 (5 bases). Trimming removed 10 bases at V and 9 bases at J, with 22 bases between. The germline V gene encodes CDR1 SEHNR and CDR2 FQNEAQ (reference sequence). The CDR3 sequence is 14 residues long. The CDR3 loop is CATRIPGTVFEQFF. CDR3 sequence (DNA): TGTGCCACCCGGATACCGGGAACGGTCTTTGAGCAGTTCTTC.

This clonotype was recorded at least ten times. The chain uses TRBV13 and TRBJ2-1; 14 nucleotides align to TRBD2. Germline V CDR1 and CDR2: PRHDT, FYEKMQ (reference sequence). The CDR3 is 18 amino acids. After removal of 6 bases from V and 4 bases from J, the junction contained 11 bases not matched to a gene. The CDR3 region has the DNA TGTGCCAGCAGTATTTCCGGGACTAGCGGGGGCAGGTACAATGAGCAGTTCTTC. It codes for CASSISGTSGGRYNEQFF.

This clonotype is labeled as medium-sized. This chain joins TRBV23-1 and TRBJ2-2; D is unresolved. TRBV23-1 is identified as an open reading frame with a role that is uncertain. Trimming removed 8 bases from V and 5 bases from J, with 15 bases in between. The CDR3 loop spans 14 amino acids. CDR3 bases: TGCGCCAGCGGTTCTCGGTATCGGACCGGGGAGCTGTTTTTT. This sequence encodes CASGSRYRTGELFF.

This clonotype came up many times. V and J are TRBV6-2 or TRBV6-3 and TRBJ2-1; 7 bases are shared with TRBD1. Trimming cost V 4 bases and J 0 bases; bases outside gene matches: 3. The CDR3 is 15 residues long. Germline loops: CDR1 MNHEY, CDR2 SVGEGT. The CDR3 coding sequence is TGTGCCAGCAGTTTACAGGGGAGCTCCTACAATGAGCAGTTCTTC. Protein sequence: CASSLQGSSYNEQFF.

This clonotype was picked up many times. The CDR3 region has the DNA TGTGCCAGCAGTCCAAAGGGTAGCGGGGGCCCCGGAGGCACCGGGGAGCTGTTTTTT. It encodes CASSPKGSGGPGGTGELFF. This chain links TRBV12-3 or TRBV12-4 with TRBJ2-2; 9 bases line up with TRBD2. This CDR3 contains 19 residues. Germline trimming cut 5 bases from V and 4 bases from J; bases unmatched to any gene: 17.

This clonotype is judged medium-sized. This chain links TRBV6-4 with TRBJ2-6; D unresolved. The V end was cut by 4 bases, the J end by 4 bases, with 8 bases between. Looked up from germline, CDR1 is MRHNA and CDR2 is SNTAGT. The CDR3 runs 14 residues. CDR3 region: CASSATLGANVLTF. CDR3 DNA sequence: TGTGCCAGCAGTGCCACTCTCGGGGCCAACGTCCTGACTTTC.